This TCR beta chain came from a study of blood T cell repertoires in COVID-19. Turning to the study itself: Whether acute or convalescent, the COVID-19 samples came from the United States, Italy and Spain. PBMCs, B-cell-depleted T cells, or T cells were the source of the cDNA or gDNA that made up the material.

In the authors' workflow: By means of reference gene primer amplification, nucleated cell counts were estimated. Libraries were prepared by immunoSEQ multiplex PCR; TCRdb keeps only in-frame clonotypes and omits some of them. The DNA gave D and trimming, while V, J and clone size come from that table. Among some 130,000 clones listed, around 81% were seen once. This clone was counted once. The CDR3 consists of 16 residues. Trimming pared 2 bases from V and 8 bases from J, leaving 21 bases between. CDR1 is MNHEY, CDR2 SMNVEV, per germline (reference sequence). J is TRBJ1-2 and V is TRBV27; possibly TRBD1 for D (5 bases). The receptor comes from a man aged 35-49 years with active or convalescent COVID-19. The sample consisted of peripheral blood. The CDR3 loop is CASSLERGAGQAGYTF. In DNA form, the CDR3 reads TGTGCCAGCAGTTTAGAGCGTGGGGCAGGGCAGGCGGGCTACACCTTC.